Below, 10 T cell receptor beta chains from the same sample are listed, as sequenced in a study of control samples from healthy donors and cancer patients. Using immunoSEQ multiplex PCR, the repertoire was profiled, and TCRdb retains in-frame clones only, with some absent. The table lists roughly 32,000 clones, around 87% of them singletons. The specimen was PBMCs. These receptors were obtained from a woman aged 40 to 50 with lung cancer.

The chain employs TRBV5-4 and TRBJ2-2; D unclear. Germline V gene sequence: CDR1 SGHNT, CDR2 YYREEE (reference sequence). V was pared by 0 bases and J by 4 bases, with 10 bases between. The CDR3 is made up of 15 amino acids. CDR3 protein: CASSLGAGFTGELFF. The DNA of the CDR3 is TGTGCCAGCAGCTTGGGGGCAGGCTTCACCGGGGAGCTGTTTTTT.

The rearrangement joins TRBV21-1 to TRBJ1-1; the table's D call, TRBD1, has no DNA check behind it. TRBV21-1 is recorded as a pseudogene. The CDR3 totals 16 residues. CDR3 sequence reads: CASSGLPGTENTEAFF. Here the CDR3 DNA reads TGTGCCAGCAGCGGTCTTCCCGGGACAGAGAACACTGAAGCTTTCTTT.

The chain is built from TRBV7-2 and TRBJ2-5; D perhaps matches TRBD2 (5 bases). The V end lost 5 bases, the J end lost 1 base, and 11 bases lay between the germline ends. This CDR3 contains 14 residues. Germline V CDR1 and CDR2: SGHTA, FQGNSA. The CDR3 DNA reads TGTGCCAGCAGCCCGGCGGGTTTCCAAGAGACCCAGTACTTC. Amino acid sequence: CASSPAGFQETQYF.

CDR3: CAWSQTSIHTDTQYF. The CDR3 DNA sequence: TGTGCCTGGAGCCAAACTAGCATCCACACAGATACGCAGTATTTT. The chain has TRBV30 and TRBJ2-3, with D possibly being TRBD2 (6 bases). In germline, CDR1 is GTSNPN, CDR2 SVGIG (reference sequence). V was trimmed by 3 bases and J by 2 bases, leaving 15 bases between them. The CDR3 is made up of 15 amino acids.

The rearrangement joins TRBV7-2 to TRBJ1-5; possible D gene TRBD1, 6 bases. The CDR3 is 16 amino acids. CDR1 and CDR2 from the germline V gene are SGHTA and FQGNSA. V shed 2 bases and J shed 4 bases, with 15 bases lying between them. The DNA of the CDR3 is TGTGCCAGCAGCTTACAGGGTTCACAGGGAAATCAGCCCCAGCATTTT. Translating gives CASSLQGSQGNQPQHF.

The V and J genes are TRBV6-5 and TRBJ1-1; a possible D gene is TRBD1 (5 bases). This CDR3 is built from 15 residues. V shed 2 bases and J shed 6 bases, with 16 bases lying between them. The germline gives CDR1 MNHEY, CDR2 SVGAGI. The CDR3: CASSYRGGSSSEAFF. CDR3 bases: TGTGCCAGCAGTTACAGGGGAGGTTCGAGCTCTGAAGCTTTCTTT.

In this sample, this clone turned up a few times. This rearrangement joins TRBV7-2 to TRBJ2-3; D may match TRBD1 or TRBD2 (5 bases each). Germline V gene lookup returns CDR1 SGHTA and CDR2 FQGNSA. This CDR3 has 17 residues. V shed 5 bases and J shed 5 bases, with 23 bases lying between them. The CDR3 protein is CASSTGPGPVGVDTQYF. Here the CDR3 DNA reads TGTGCCAGCAGCACTGGTCCGGGGCCAGTCGGGGTAGATACGCAGTATTTT.

The CDR3 sequence: CASSLYGVGETQYF. CDR3 nucleotide sequence: TGTGCCAGCAGCTTATACGGGGTAGGAGAGACCCAGTACTTC. The V and J genes are TRBV5-6 and TRBJ2-5, with D possibly being TRBD2 (5 bases). With 2 bases removed from V and 4 bases from J, the gap between germline ends came to 12 bases. CDR3 length: 14 amino acids. Looked up from germline, CDR1 is SGHDT and CDR2 is YYEEEE.

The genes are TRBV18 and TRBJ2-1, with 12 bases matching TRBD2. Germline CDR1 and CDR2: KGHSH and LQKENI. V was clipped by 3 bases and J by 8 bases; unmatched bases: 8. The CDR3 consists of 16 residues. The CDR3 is CASSPTLAGGRDEQFF. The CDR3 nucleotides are TGTGCCAGCTCACCGACACTAGCGGGGGGCCGAGATGAGCAGTTCTTC.

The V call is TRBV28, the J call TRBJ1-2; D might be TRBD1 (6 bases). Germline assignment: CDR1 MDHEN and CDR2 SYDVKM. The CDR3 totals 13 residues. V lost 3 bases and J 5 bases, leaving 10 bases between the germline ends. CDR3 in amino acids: CASSLDRAYGYTF. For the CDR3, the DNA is TGTGCCAGCAGTTTGGACAGAGCGTATGGCTACACCTTC.